This T cell receptor (beta chain) stems from a study of cytomegalovirus exposure and HLA in healthy donors. Study-level findings and limits: Specific recognition of CMV antigens was confirmed in vitro for a few chains (all CMV-associated). The authors listed approximately 160 TCR beta chains as cytomegalovirus-associated.

J was trimmed by 7 bases and V by 6 bases; bases with no gene match: 5. CDR3 size: 14 residues. The germline gives CDR1 MNHEY, CDR2 SMNVEV (reference sequence). Comment on this clone: Its antigen is still unknown.

PCR was performed using 60 Vbeta and 13 Jbeta primers. Clones were read by immunoSEQ multiplex PCR, and TCRdb kept only the in-frame ones, dropping some. Here the sample spans more than 150,000 clones, 70% to 90% being singletons. This receptor was identified in a man aged 18 to 35 in good health and CMV-seropositive. The sequenced sample consisted of PBMCs. The chain joins TRBV27 to TRBJ1-6; 8 nucleotides align to TRBD1. The CDR3 DNA reads as TGTGCCAGCAGCCGACAGGGGTCCAATTCACCCCTCCACTTT. It codes for CASSRQGSNSPLHF.